This note documents a single T cell receptor (beta chain) sequence. Assay: immunoSEQ multiplex PCR; the TCRdb copy retains only in-frame clones and omits some. This table holds about 670,000 clones, 85% to 90% found once. CDR3 length: 18 residues. In germline, CDR1 is LNHDA, CDR2 SQIVND (reference sequence). The junction had 17 bases not matched to a gene; V was cut back by 6 bases and J by 6 bases. This sample was taken from a study of blood T cell repertoires in COVID-19. The chain uses TRBV19 and TRBJ2-3, with TRBD2 matching over 11 bases. This clonotype was sampled from a woman aged 18-29 years with acute or convalescent COVID-19. Sequencing used peripheral blood. The CDR3 DNA reads TGTGCCAGTAGACCCCCCGAAGGTAGCGGGGGGGCTCTTGATACGCAGTATTTT. Translated, it gives CASRPPEGSGGALDTQYF.